This T cell receptor beta chain comes out of a study of cytomegalovirus exposure and HLA in healthy donors. Study-wide points: About 87% or about 30% of the time was how often most TCR beta V segments were productive, according to an earlier analysis. Analyses of presence/absence relied on an assumption of roughly uniform sequencing depth across donors. Several of the most significant clusters were apparently associated with common viral pathogens in a later analysis.

Those who donated were healthy bone marrow donors. Regarding this clone: Its target is unknown. At the DNA level, this CDR3 is encoded by other sequences in the same sample as well.

The CDR3 loop spans 14 amino acids. V lost 4 bases and J lost 1, with 11 bases in between. Germline CDR1 SGHNT, CDR2 YYREEE (reference sequence). The PCR had 60 Vbeta and 13 Jbeta primers. The method was immunoSEQ multiplex PCR; TCRdb's version includes in-frame clones alone and lacks a portion of them. The sample lists roughly 130,000 clones, 65% to 90% occurring once. This clonotype was sampled from a male donor in good health and CMV-seropositive. The sample consisted of PBMCs. The chain employs TRBV5-4 and TRBJ1-1; perhaps TRBD1 as D (5 bases). CDR3 sequence reads: CASSDGQRNTEAFF. In DNA, the CDR3 is TGTGCCAGCAGCGACGGACAAAGGAACACTGAAGCTTTCTTT. The full variable domain, rest sourced from reference TRBV5-4 and TRBJ1-1, is ETGVTQSPTHLIKTRGQQVTLRCSSQSGHNTVSWYQQALGQGPQFIFQYYREEENGRGNFPPRFSGLQFPNYSSELNVNALELDDSALYLCASSDGQRNTEAFFGQGTRLTVV.